Each of the 21 T cell receptor beta chains below was sequenced from the same sample in a study of neurological immune-mediated disorders. TCRdb called the 5' RACE reads again in MiXCR, with one record for every CDR3 protein. The table lists 70,000 to 95,000 distinct CDR3 sequences, 17% of them singletons. Sequencing was done on a sample of PBMCs. The receptors shown here come from a woman aged 35 to 49 in good health.

The chain links TRBV12-3 or TRBV12-4 to TRBJ2-3, with D perhaps assigned TRBD1 or TRBD2 (5 bases each). The V end lost 2 bases, the J end lost 1 base, and 7 bases lay between the germline ends. The CDR3 consists of 14 residues. The CDR3 sequence: CASSLKGRTDTQYF. The CDR3 nucleotides read TGTGCCAGCAGTTTAAAGGGACGCACAGATACGCAGTATTTT.

This clonotype was seen many times. At one boundary the junction diverges from the germline segment, which might be a read error. The chain carries TRBV10-3 and TRBJ2-2; tentatively, D is TRBD2 (6 bases). The germline gives CDR1 ENHRY, CDR2 SYGVKD. The CDR3 is 15 residues long. The CDR3 DNA reads as TGTGCCATCAGTGAGTCGCCGACTGACCCCGGGGGGCTGTTTTTT. It specifies CAISESPTDPGGLFF.

The count of this clonotype is one. A read error may explain this, as a much larger clone is one base away. This chain uses TRBV5-8 with TRBJ2-1; D not certain. The germline V gene has CDR1 SGHTS and CDR2 YDEGEE. This CDR3 comprises 13 residues. This chain's CDR3 is CSSRFPLGNEQFF. In DNA form, the CDR3 reads TGTTCCAGCAGGTTCCCCTTGGGAAATGAGCAGTTCTTC. Using reference TRBV5-8 and TRBJ2-1 for the parts outside the CDR3, the full variable domain is EAGVTQSPTHLIKTRGQQATLRCSPISGHTSVYWYQQALGLGLQFLLWYDEGEERNRGNFPPRFSGRQFPNYSSELNVNALELEDSALYLCSSRFPLGNEQFFGPGTRLTVL.

The chain carries TRBV6-1 and TRBJ1-5; TRBD1 matches at 9 bases. Germline lookup yields CDR1 MNHNS and CDR2 SASEGT. The V gene end was trimmed by 11 bases and the J gene end by 6 bases; junction bases not matched to a gene: 11. The CDR3 totals 14 residues. The CDR3 loop reads CAGRIGTGSQPQHF. Here the CDR3 DNA reads TGTGCCGGCCGTATCGGGACAGGGAGTCAGCCCCAGCATTTT.

The V and J genes are TRBV6-2 or TRBV6-3 and TRBJ2-5; D is undetermined. The CDR3 contains 15 residues. The V gene's germline CDR1 is MNHEY and CDR2 SVGEGT. Deletions cut 5 bases from V and 4 bases from J, with 17 bases between. The CDR3 nucleotides read TGTGCCAGCAGTCGTGGAGCCCAGAGACCAGAGACCCAGTACTTC. This translates into CASSRGAQRPETQYF.

This clonotype was counted at least ten times. The CDR3 nucleotides read TGTGCCAGCAGCTTGGCGGGGACCACAGATACGCAGTATTTT. It yields the protein CASSLAGTTDTQYF. This sequence joins TRBV7-2 and TRBJ2-3; tentative D call: TRBD2 (6 bases). V was shortened by 3 bases and J by 2 bases, with 9 bases between the two germline ends. The CDR3 loop spans 14 amino acids. Germline assignment: CDR1 SGHTA and CDR2 FQGNSA.

This clonotype was seen repeatedly, ten times or more. The chain is built from TRBV4-3 and TRBJ1-6; the match to TRBD1 covers 8 bases. Germline trimming cut 3 bases from V and 4 bases from J; bases unmatched to any gene: 5. The germline V gene has CDR1 LGHNA and CDR2 YSLEER. The CDR3 extends over 16 amino acids. CDR3 nucleotides: TGCGCCAGCAGCCAGGACAGGGAGGGGTATAATTCACCCCTCCACTTT. It encodes CASSQDREGYNSPLHF.

This clonotype was found many times. The gene calls are TRBV11-3 and TRBJ2-3; D tentatively fits TRBD1 or TRBD2 (5 bases each). V shed 5 bases and J shed 7 bases, with 22 bases lying between them. Germline lookup yields CDR1 SGHNT and CDR2 YENEEA. CDR3 size: 16 residues. The CDR3 here is CASSLSGTLGFHTQYF. As DNA, the CDR3 is TGTGCCAGCAGCCTCTCAGGGACCCTCGGCTTTCATACGCAGTATTTT.

This clonotype was observed many times. The chain is built from TRBV24-1 and TRBJ1-2; D call uncertain. Germline V gene sequence: CDR1 KGHDR, CDR2 SFDVKD. Trimming cost V 2 bases and J 1 base, with 7 bases left between them. The CDR3 sequence is 14 residues long. CDR3 DNA sequence: TGTGCCACCAGTGATTCTACCCGTAACTATGGCTACACCTTC. Residues: CATSDSTRNYGYTF.

This clonotype was detected many times. The gene calls are TRBV6-2 or TRBV6-3 and TRBJ2-2; a weak D match, TRBD2 (6 bases). V lost 7 bases and J 7 bases, leaving 16 bases between the germline ends. In germline, CDR1 is MNHEY, CDR2 SVGEGT. This CDR3 has 14 amino acids. The CDR3 here is CASNPSVGGGELFF. CDR3 DNA sequence: TGTGCCAGCAACCCTAGCGTAGGTGGCGGGGAGCTGTTTTTT.

This clonotype was seen at least ten times. This chain joins TRBV7-2 and TRBJ2-3; D gene unclear. Germline V gene sequence: CDR1 SGHTA, CDR2 FQGNSA. Between the trimmed V and J ends, which lost 2 bases and 5 bases, there was a span of 11 bases. The CDR3 is 14 amino acids. Written as DNA, the CDR3 is TGTGCCAGCAGCTTACGGGTACGACAAGATACGCAGTATTTT. Amino acid sequence: CASSLRVRQDTQYF.

This clonotype was counted at least ten times. This sequence joins TRBV3-1 and TRBJ1-3; weak D call: TRBD1 (5 bases). Germline V gene lookup returns CDR1 LGHDT and CDR2 YNNKEL (reference sequence). Trimming cost V 4 bases and J 8 bases, with 9 bases left between them. The CDR3 is made up of 12 amino acids. The CDR3 DNA reads TGTGCCAGCAGCCGGGGGGGTGACACCATATATTTT. The encoded protein is CASSRGGDTIYF.

V and J are TRBV4-3 and TRBJ1-3; possibly TRBD1 for D (5 bases). The germline V gene encodes CDR1 LGHNA and CDR2 YSLEER. The CDR3 spans 15 residues. V was pared by 1 base and J by 0 bases, with 7 bases between. The CDR3 region is CASSQGQSSGNTIYF. In DNA, the CDR3 is TGCGCCAGCAGCCAAGGACAGAGCTCTGGAAACACCATATATTTT.

Ten or more counts support this clonotype. The chain uses TRBV5-1 and TRBJ1-1; D gene unclear. The germline gives CDR1 SGHRS, CDR2 YFSETQ. The CDR3 totals 13 residues. With 4 bases removed from V and 0 bases from J, the gap between germline ends came to 7 bases. The CDR3 sequence is CASSLLLNTEAFF. The CDR3, as DNA: TGCGCCAGCAGCCTCCTTTTGAACACTGAAGCTTTCTTT.

This clonotype showed up many times. The chain is built from TRBV2 and TRBJ2-7; TRBD2 matches at 14 bases. Germline loops: CDR1 SNHLY, CDR2 FYNNEI. The J segment lost 7 bases and the V segment lost 7 bases, leaving 3 bases of the junction unmatched. The length of the CDR3 is 13 residues. Written as DNA, the CDR3 is TGTGCCAGCAAGGGGACTAGCGGGGGTGAGCAGTACTTC. Translating it yields CASKGTSGGEQYF.

This clonotype came up many times. This rearrangement joins TRBV15 to TRBJ2-7, with 10 nucleotides matching TRBD1. CDR1 and CDR2 (germline): LNHNV, YYDKDF (reference sequence). The CDR3 has 18 residues. The J segment lost 2 bases and the V segment lost 4 bases, leaving 14 bases of the junction unmatched. The CDR3 DNA reads as TGTGCCACCAGCAAGAAGAGACAGGGGGCTGTCTTCACCTACGAGCAGTACGTC. It is translated as CATSKKRQGAVFTYEQYV.

This clonotype showed up many times. J is TRBJ2-1 and V is TRBV5-1; D perhaps matches TRBD1 (5 bases). Germline values: CDR1 SGHRS, CDR2 YFSETQ. Trimming shortened V by 0 bases and J by 6 bases, and 13 bases separated the two germline ends. CDR3 length equals 15 residues. Here the CDR3 DNA reads TGCGCCAGCAGCTTGGCCGGCAGGGATGGCAATGAGCAGTTCTTC. Amino acids: CASSLAGRDGNEQFF.

DNA of the CDR3: TGTGCCAGTCGAACCTCCGGAAACACCATATATTTT. As protein: CASRTSGNTIYF. The rearrangement uses TRBV7-2 and TRBJ1-3; no reliable D call. Germline V lookup: CDR1 SGHTA, CDR2 FQGNSA. V gave up 9 bases and J gave up 4 bases, with 10 bases separating them. The CDR3 extends over 12 amino acids. Variable domain in full (rest from reference TRBV7-2 and TRBJ1-3): GAGVSQSPSNKVTEKGKDVELRCDPISGHTALYWYRQSLGQGLEFLIYFQGNSAPDKSGLPSDRFSAERTGGSVSTLTIQRTQQEDSAVYLCASRTSGNTIYFGEGSWLTVV.

In its sample, this clonotype was seen many times. This chain links TRBV29-1 with TRBJ2-1; 11 nucleotides align to TRBD2. The junction had 9 bases not matched to a gene; V was cut back by 7 bases and J by 4 bases. Germline-derived CDR1 and CDR2 are SQVTM and ANQGSEA. This CDR3 contains 15 residues. The CDR3 loop reads CSDTSSGGWYNEQFF. Written as DNA, the CDR3 is TGCAGCGATACGTCTAGCGGGGGGTGGTACAATGAGCAGTTCTTC.

This clonotype was seen at least ten times. The chain couples TRBV10-2 to TRBJ2-7; D may be TRBD1 (5 bases). The CDR3 contains 12 residues. The germline V gene has CDR1 WSHSY and CDR2 SAAADI. Trimming took 5 bases from V and 2 from J, leaving 7 bases between them. CDR3 coding DNA: TGCGCCAGCAGTATAGGGGCCTACGAGCAGTACTTC. Translated, it gives CASSIGAYEQYF.

In this sample, this clonotype turned up many times. The V and J genes are TRBV29-1 and TRBJ2-5, with 7 bases aligning to TRBD2. Germline lookup yields CDR1 SQVTM and CDR2 ANQGSEA. There are 17 residues in the CDR3. The trim removed 3 bases at V and 9 bases at J, leaving 22 bases unmatched. The CDR3 loop reads CSVEGVGSGSFRGAQYF. The DNA of the CDR3 is TGCAGCGTTGAGGGGGTCGGTAGCGGCTCTTTCCGGGGGGCCCAGTACTTC. Using reference TRBV29-1 and TRBJ2-5 for the parts outside the CDR3, the full variable domain is SAVISQKPSRDICQRGTSLTIQCQVDSQVTMMFWYRQQPGQSLTLIATANQGSEATYESGFVIDKFPISRPNLTFSTLTVSNMSPEDSSIYLCSVEGVGSGSFRGAQYFGPGTRLLVL.